These 8 T cell receptor beta chains were all obtained from the same sample, sequenced in a study of T cells after yellow fever vaccination. TCRdb used MiXCR to reprocess the 5' RACE reads, holding one entry per CDR3 protein. Of around 250,000 distinct CDR3 sequences listed, 6.9% are singletons. The material was CD4+ T cells sorted from PBMCs, obtained 15 days after the yellow fever booster vaccination. The source of these receptors is a man aged 30-40 years who received the YFV17D yellow fever vaccine.

Many counts were recorded for this clonotype. CDR3 amino acids: CSASPTGRSSYEQYF. Written as DNA, the CDR3 is TGCAGTGCTTCCCCCACGGGCCGGAGCTCCTACGAGCAGTACTTC. V and J are TRBV20-1 and TRBJ2-7; no definite D call. The CDR3 totals 15 residues. The germline V and J ends were trimmed by 5 bases and 0 bases, with 17 bases remaining between them. The germline V gene encodes CDR1 DFQATT and CDR2 SNEGSKA (reference sequence).

As for this clonotype: A much larger clone is a single base away; this may be a read error. The V call is TRBV10-2, the J call TRBJ2-2, with TRBD2 as a possible D gene (5 bases). The germline V gene encodes CDR1 WSHSY and CDR2 SAAADI. CDR3 length: 14 residues. CDR3 loop: CASSYGMNAGELFF. In nucleotides, the CDR3 is TGCGCCAGCAGTTACGGGATGAACGCCGGGGAGCTGTTTTTT.

The V call is TRBV20-1, the J call TRBJ2-5, with 7 bases matching TRBD2. The trim removed 3 bases at V and 7 bases at J, leaving 8 bases unmatched. From germline, CDR1 is DFQATT and CDR2 SNEGSKA (reference sequence). The CDR3 length is 13 residues. The CDR3 DNA sequence: TGCAGTGCTAGTTCTAGCGGTAGTGGGACCCAGTACTTC. This encodes CSASSSGSGTQYF.

This clonotype was seen ten or more times. The genes are TRBV5-1 and TRBJ2-1; D uncertain. The V end was cut by 0 bases, the J end by 8 bases, with 6 bases between. The germline gives CDR1 SGHRS, CDR2 YFSETQ. The CDR3 runs to 12 residues. CDR3 sequence reads: CASSLELDEQFF. The CDR3 nucleotides are TGCGCCAGCAGCTTGGAGTTGGATGAGCAGTTCTTC.

This clonotype was seen at least ten times. This chain joins TRBV5-1 and TRBJ2-1; 10 bases are a match to TRBD2. Germline V gene sequence: CDR1 SGHRS, CDR2 YFSETQ. The CDR3 spans 14 residues. After removal of 7 bases from V and 12 bases from J, the junction contained 13 bases not matched to a gene. CDR3 region: CASFLREAGGRQFF. As DNA, the CDR3 is TGCGCCAGCTTCCTCAGAGAAGCGGGAGGGCGGCAGTTCTTC.

The V and J genes are TRBV6-6 and TRBJ2-7; D may be TRBD2 (5 bases). Trimming stripped 2 bases from V and 3 bases from J, with 8 bases between. This CDR3 spans 13 amino acids. Germline V gene sequence: CDR1 MNHNY, CDR2 SVGAGI (reference sequence). CDR3 protein: CASSYGGRYEQYF. The CDR3 nucleotides read TGTGCCAGCAGTTACGGCGGGCGCTACGAGCAGTACTTC.

This clonotype has a handful of counts. The chain couples TRBV28 to TRBJ1-5; D remains unclear. Germline V CDR1 and CDR2: MDHEN, SYDVKM. The CDR3 has 12 amino acids. V was trimmed by 3 bases and J by 10 bases, leaving 10 bases between them. CDR3 DNA: TGTGCCAGCAGTTTCGGTCCCTCACCCCAGCATTTT. Amino acids: CASSFGPSPQHF.

The sample holds a few counts of this clonotype. A read error may account for a junction end that differs from germline. The chain joins TRBV30 to TRBJ2-4; 10 bases agree with TRBD1. The CDR3 length is 12 residues. Germline-derived CDR1 and CDR2 are GTSNPN and SVGIG (reference sequence). The CDR3 coding sequence is TGTGCCTGGAGTACTGACAGGGGGCAGAAGAACTTC. Translating it yields CAWSTDRGQKNF.